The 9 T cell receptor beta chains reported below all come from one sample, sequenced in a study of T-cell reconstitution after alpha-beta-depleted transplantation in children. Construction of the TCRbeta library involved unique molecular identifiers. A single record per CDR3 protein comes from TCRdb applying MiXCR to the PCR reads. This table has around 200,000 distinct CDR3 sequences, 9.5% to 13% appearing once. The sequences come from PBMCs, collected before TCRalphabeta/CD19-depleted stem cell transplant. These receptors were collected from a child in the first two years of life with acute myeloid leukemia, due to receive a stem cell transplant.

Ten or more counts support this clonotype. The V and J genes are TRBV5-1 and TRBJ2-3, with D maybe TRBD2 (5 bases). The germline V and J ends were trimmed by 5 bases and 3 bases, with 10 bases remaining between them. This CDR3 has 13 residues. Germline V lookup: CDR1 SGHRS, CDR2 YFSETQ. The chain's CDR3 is CASRASGTDTQYF. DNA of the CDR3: TGCGCCAGCAGAGCCTCGGGAACAGATACGCAGTATTTT.

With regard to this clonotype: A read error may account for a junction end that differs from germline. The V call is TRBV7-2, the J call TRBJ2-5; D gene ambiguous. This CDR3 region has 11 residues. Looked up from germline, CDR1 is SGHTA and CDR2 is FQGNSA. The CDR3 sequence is CGSSPAETQYF. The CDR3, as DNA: TGTGGCAGCAGCCCCGCGGAGACCCAGTACTTC.

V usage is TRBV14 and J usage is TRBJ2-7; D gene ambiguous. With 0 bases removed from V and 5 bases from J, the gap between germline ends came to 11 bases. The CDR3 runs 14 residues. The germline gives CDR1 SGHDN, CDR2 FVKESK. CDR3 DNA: TGTGCCAGCAGCCAAGATCCCCAAAACCACGAGCAGTACTTC. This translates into CASSQDPQNHEQYF. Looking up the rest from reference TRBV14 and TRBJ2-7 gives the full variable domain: EAGVTQFPSHSVIEKGQTVTLRCDPISGHDNLYWYRRVMGKEIKFLLHFVKESKQDESGMPNNRFLAERTGGTYSTLKVQPAELEDSGVYFCASSQDPQNHEQYFGPGTRLTVT.

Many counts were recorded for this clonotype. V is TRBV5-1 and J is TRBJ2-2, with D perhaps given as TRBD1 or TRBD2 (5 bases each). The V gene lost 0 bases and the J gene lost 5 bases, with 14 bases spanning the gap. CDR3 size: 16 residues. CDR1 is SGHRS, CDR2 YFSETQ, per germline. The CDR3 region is CASSLDVEGPTGELFF. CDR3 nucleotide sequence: TGCGCCAGCAGCTTGGACGTTGAGGGACCAACCGGGGAGCTGTTTTTT.

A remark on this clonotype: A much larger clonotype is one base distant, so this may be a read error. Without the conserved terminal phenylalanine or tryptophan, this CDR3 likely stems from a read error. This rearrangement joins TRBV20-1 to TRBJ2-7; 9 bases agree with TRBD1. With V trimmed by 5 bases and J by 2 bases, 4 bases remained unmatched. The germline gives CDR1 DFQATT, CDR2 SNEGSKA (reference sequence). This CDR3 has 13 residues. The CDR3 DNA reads TGCAGTGCTTCGGACAGGGGTCCCTACGAGCAGTACTCC. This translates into CSASDRGPYEQYS.

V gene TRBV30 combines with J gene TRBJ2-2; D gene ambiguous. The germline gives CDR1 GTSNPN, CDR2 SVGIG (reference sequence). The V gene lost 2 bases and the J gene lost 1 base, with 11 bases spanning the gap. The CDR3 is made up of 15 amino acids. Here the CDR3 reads CAWSPPPGNTGELFF. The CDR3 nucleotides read TGTGCCTGGAGTCCCCCCCCCGGGAACACCGGGGAGCTGTTTTTT. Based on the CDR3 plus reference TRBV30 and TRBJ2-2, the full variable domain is SQTIHQWPATLVQPVGSPLSLECTVEGTSNPNLYWYRQAAGRGLQLLFYSVGIGQISSEVPQNLSASRPQDRQFILSSKKLLLSDSGFYLCAWSPPPGNTGELFFGEGSRLTVL.

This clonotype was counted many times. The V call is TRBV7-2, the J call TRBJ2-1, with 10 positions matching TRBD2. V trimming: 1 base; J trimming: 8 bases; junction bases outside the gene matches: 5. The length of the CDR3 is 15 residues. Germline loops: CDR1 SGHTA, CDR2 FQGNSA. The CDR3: CASSLGRSGGDEQFF. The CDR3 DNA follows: TGTGCCAGCAGCTTAGGAAGAAGCGGGGGGGATGAGCAGTTCTTC.

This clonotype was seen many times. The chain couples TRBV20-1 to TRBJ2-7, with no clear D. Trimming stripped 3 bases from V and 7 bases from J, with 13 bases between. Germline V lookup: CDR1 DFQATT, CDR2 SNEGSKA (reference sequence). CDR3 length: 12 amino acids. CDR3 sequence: CSASSEVWEQYF. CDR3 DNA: TGCAGTGCTAGTAGTGAGGTGTGGGAGCAGTACTTC.

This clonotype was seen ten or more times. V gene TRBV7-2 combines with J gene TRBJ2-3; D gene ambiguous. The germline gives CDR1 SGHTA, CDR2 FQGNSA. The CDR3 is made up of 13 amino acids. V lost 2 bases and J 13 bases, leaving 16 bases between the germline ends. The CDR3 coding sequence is TGTGCCAGCAGCTTAATAACTGGCGATATGAAGTATTTT. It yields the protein CASSLITGDMKYF.